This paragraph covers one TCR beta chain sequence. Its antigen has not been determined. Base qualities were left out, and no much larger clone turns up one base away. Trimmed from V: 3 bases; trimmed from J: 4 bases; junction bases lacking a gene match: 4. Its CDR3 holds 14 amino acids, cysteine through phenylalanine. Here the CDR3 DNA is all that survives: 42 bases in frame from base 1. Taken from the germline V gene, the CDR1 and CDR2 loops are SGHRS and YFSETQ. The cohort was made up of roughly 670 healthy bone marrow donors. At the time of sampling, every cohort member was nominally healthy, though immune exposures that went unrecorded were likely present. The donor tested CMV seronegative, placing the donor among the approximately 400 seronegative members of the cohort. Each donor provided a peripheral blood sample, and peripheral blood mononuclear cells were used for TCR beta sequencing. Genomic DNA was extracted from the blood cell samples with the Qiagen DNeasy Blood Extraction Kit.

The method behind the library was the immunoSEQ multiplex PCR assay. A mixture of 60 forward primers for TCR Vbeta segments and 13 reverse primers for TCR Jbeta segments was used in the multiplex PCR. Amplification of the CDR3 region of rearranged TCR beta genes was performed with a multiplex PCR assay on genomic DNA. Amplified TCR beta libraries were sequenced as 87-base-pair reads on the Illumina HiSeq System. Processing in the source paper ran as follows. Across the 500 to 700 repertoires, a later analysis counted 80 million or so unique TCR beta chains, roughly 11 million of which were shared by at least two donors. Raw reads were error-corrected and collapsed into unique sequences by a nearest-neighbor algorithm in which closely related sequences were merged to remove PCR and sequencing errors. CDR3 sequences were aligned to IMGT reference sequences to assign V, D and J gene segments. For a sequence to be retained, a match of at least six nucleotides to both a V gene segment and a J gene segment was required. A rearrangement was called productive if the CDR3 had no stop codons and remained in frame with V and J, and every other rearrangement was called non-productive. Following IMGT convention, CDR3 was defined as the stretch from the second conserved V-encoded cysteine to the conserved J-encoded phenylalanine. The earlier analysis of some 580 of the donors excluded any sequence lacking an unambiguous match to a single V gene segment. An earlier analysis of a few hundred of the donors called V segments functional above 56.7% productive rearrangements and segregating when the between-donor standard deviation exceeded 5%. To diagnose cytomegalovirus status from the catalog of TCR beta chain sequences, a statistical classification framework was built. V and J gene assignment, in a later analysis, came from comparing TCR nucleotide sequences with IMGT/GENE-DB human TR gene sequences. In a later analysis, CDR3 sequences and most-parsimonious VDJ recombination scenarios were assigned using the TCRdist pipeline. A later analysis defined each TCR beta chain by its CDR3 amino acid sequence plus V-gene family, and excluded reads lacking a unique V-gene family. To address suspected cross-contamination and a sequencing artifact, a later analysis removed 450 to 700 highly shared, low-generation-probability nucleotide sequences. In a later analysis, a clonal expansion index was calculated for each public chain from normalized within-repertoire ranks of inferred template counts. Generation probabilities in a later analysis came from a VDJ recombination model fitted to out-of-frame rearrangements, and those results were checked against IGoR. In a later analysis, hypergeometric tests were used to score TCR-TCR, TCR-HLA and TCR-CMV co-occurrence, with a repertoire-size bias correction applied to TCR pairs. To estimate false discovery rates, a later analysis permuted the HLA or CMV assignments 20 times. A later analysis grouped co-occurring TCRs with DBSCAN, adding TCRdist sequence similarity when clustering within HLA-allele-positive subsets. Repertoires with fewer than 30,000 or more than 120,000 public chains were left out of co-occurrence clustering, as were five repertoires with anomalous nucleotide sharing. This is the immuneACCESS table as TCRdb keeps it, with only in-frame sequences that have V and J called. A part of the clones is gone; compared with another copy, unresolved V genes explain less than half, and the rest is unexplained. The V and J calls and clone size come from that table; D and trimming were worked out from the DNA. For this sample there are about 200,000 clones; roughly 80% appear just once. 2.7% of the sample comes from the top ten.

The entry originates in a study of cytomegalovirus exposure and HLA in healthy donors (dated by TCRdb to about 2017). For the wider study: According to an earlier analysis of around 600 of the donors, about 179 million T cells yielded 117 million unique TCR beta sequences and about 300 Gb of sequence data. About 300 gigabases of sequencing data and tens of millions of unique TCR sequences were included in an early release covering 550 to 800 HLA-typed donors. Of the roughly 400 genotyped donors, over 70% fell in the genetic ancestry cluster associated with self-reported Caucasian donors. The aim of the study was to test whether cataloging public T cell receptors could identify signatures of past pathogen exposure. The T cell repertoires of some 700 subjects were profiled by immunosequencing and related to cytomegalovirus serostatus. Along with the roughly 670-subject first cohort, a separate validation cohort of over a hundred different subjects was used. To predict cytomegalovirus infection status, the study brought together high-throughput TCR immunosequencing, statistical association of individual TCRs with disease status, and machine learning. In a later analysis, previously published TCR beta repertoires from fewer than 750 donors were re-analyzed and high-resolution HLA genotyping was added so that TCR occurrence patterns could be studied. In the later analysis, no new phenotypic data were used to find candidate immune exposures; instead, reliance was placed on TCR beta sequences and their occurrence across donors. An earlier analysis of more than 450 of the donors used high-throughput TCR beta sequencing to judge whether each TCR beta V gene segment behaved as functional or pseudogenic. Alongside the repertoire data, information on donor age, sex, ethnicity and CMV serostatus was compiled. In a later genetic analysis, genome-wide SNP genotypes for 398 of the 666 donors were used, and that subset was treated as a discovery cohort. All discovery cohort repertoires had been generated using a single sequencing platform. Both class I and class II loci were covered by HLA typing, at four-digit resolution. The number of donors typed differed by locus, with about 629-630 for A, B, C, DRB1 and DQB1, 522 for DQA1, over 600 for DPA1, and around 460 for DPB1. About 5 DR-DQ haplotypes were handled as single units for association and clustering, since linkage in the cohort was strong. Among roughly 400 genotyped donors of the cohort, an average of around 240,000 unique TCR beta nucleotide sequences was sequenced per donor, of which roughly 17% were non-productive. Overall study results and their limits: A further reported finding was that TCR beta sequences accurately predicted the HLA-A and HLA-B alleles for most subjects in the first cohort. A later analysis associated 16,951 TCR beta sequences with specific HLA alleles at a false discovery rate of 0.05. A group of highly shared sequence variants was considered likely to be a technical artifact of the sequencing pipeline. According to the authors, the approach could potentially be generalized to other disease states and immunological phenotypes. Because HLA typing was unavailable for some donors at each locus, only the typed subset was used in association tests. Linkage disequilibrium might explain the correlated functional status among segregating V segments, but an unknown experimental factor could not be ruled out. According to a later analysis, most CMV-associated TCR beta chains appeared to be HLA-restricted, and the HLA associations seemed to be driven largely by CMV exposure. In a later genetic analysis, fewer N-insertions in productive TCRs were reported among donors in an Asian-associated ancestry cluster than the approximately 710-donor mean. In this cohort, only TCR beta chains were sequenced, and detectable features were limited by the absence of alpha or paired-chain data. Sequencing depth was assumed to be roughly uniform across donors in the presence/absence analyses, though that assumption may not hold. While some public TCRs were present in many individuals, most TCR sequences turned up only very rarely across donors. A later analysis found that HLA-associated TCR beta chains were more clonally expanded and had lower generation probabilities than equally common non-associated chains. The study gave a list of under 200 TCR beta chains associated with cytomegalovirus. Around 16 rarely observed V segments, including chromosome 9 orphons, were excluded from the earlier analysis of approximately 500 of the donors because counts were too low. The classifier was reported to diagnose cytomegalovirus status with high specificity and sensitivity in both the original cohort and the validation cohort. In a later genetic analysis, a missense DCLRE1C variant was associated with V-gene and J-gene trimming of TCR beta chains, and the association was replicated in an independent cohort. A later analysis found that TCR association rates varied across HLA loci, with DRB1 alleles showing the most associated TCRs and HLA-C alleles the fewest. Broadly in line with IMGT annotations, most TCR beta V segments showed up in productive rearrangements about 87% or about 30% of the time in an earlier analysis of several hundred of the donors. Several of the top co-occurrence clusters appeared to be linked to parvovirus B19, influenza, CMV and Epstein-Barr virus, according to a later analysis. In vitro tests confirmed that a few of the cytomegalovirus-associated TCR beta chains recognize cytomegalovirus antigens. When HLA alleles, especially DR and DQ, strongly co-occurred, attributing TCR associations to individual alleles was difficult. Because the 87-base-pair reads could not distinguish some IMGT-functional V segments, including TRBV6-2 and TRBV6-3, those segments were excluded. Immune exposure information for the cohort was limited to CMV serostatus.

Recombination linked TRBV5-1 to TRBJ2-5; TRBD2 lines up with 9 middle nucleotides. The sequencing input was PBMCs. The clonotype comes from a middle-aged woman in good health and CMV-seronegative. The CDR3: CASSSAGGVETQYF. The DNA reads TGCGCCAGCAGCTCGGCGGGGGGGGTAGAGACCCAGTACTTC.